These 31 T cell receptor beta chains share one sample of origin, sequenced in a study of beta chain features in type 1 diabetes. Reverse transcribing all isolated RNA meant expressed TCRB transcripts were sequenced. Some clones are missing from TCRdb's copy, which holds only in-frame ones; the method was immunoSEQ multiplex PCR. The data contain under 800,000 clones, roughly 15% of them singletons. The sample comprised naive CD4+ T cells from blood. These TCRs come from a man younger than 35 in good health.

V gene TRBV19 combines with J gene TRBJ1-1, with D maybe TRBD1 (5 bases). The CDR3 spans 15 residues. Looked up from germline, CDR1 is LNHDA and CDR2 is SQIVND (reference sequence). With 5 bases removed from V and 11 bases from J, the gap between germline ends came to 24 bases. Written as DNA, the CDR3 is TGTGCCAGTAGTCCCAATCGGGACCGAGGGAGGCGGGCTTTCTTT. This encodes CASSPNRDRGRRAFF.

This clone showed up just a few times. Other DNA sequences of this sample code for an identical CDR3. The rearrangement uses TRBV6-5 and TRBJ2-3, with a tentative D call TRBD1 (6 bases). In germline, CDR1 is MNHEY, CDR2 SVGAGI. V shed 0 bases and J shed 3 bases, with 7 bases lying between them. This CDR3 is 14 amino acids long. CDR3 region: CASSYSRGTDTQYF. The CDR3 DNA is TGTGCCAGCAGTTACTCGAGGGGGACAGATACGCAGTATTTT.

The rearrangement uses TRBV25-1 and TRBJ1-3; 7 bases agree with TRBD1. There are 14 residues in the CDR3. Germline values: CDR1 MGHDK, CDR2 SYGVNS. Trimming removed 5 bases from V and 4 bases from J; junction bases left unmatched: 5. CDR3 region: CASSYPGQGNTIYF. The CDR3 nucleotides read TGTGCCAGCAGTTATCCGGGACAGGGAAACACCATATATTTT.

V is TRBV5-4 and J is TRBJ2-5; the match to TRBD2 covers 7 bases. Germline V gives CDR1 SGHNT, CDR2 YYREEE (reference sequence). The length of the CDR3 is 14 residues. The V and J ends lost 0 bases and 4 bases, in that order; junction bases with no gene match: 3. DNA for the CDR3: TGTGCCAGCAGCTTGGGAGCGGGACCAGAGACCCAGTACTTC. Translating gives CASSLGAGPETQYF.

The CDR3 nucleotides read TGTGCCAGCAGCTCCGGGCAGGTGAGGGAACAGCCCCAGCATTTT. Amino acid sequence: CASSSGQVREQPQHF. The genes are TRBV5-6 and TRBJ1-5; the D is unclear. Trimming removed 3 bases at V and 7 bases at J, with 17 bases between. The CDR3 extends over 15 amino acids. Germline loops: CDR1 SGHDT, CDR2 YYEEEE.

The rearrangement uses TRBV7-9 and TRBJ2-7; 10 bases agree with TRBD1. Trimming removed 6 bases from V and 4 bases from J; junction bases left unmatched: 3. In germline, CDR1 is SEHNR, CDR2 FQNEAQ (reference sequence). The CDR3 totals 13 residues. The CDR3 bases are TGTGCCAGCAGAAGGACAGGGGGGTACGAGCAGTACTTC. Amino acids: CASRRTGGYEQYF.

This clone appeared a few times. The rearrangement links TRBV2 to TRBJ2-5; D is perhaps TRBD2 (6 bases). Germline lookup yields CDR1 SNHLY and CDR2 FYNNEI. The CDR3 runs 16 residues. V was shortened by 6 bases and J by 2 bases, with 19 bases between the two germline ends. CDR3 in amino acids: CASRLSGLYYQETQYF. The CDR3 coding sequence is TGTGCCAGCAGGCTTTCGGGACTGTACTATCAAGAGACCCAGTACTTC.

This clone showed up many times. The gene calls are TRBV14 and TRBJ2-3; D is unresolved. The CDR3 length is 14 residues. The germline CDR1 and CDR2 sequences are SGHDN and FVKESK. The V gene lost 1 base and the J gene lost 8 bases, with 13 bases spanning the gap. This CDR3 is CASSQGWNLATQYF. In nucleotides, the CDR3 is TGTGCCAGCAGCCAAGGGTGGAACCTGGCTACGCAGTATTTT.

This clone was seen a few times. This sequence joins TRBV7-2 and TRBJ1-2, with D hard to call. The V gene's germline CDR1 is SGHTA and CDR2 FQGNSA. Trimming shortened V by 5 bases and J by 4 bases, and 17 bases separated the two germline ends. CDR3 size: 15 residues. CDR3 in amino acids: CASSRAATSTYGYTF. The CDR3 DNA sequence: TGTGCCAGCAGCCGGGCGGCCACAAGCACCTATGGCTACACCTTC. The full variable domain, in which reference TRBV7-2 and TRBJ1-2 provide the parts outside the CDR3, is GAGVSQSPSNKVTEKGKDVELRCDPISGHTALYWYRQSLGQGLEFLIYFQGNSAPDKSGLPSDRFSAERTGGSVSTLTIQRTQQEDSAVYLCASSRAATSTYGYTFGSGTRLTVV.

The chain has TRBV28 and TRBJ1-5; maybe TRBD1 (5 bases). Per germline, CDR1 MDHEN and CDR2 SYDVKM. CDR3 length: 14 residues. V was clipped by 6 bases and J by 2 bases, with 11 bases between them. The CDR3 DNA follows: TGTGCCAGCAGGGGGGGGATGCGCAATCAGCCCCAGCATTTT. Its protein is CASRGGMRNQPQHF.

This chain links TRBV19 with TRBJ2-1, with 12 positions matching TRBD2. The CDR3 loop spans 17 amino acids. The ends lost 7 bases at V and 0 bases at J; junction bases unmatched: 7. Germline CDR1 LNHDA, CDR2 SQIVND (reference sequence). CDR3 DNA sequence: TGTGCCAGTAACGAGACTAGCGGGAGAAGCTCCTACAATGAGCAGTTCTTC. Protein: CASNETSGRSSYNEQFF.

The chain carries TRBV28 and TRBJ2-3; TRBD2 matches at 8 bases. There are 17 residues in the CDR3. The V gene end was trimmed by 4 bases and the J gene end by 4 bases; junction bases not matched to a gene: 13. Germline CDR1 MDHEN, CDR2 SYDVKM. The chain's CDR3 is CASSSLPSRGGSDTQYF. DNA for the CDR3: TGTGCCAGCAGTTCCCTCCCTAGTCGGGGGGGCTCAGATACGCAGTATTTT.

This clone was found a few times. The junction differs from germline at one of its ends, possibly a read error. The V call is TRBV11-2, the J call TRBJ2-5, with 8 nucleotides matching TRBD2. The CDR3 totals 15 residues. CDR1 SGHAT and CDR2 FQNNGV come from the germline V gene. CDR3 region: CASSTALSGAEPQYF. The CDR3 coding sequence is TGTGCCAGCAGCACTGCCCTTAGCGGGGCAGAGCCCCAGTACTTC.

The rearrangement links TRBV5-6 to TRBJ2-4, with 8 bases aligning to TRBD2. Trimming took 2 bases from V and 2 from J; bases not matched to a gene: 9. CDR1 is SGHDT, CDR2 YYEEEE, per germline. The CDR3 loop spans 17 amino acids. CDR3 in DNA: TGTGCCAGCAGCTTCGAGGGAGCGGGAGCGTCCAAAAACATTCAGTACTTC. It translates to CASSFEGAGASKNIQYF.

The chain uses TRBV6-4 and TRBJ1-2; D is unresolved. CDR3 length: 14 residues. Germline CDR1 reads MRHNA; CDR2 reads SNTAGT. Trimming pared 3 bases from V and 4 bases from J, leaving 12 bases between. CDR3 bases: TGTGCCAGCAGTGAATCGGGCAGGTCCTATGGCTACACCTTC. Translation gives CASSESGRSYGYTF.

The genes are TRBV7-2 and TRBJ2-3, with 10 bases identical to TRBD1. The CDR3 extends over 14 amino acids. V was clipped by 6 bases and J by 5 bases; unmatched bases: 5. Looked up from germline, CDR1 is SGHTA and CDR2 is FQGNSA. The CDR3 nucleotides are TGTGCCAGCAGACGGACAGGGGGGTTAGATACGCAGTATTTT. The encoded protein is CASRRTGGLDTQYF.

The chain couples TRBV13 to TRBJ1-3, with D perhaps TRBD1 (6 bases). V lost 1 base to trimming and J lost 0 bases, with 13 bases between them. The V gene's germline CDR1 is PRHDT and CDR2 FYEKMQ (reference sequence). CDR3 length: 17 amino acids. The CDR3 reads CASSLVDRILSGNTIYF. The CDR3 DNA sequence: TGTGCCAGCAGCTTAGTTGACAGGATCCTCTCTGGAAACACCATATATTTT.

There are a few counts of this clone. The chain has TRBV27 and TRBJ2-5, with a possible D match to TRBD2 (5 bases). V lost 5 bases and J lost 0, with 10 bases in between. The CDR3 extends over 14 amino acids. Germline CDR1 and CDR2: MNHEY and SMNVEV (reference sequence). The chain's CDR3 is CASSPDLYQETQYF. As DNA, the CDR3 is TGTGCCAGCAGTCCGGACTTGTACCAAGAGACCCAGTACTTC.

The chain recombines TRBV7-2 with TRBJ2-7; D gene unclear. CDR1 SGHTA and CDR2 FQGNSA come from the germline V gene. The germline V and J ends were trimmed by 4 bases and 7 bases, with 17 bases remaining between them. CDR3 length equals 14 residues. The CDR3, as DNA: TGTGCCAGCAGCTCGGATCCAAGGGCTGGTGAGCAGTACTTC. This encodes CASSSDPRAGEQYF.

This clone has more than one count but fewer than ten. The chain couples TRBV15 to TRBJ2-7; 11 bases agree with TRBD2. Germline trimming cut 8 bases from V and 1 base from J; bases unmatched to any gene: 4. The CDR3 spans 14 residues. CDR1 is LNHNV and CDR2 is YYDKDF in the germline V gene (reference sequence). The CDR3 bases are TGTGCCACCCGGACTAGCGGGTCGTCCTACGAGCAGTACTTC. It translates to CATRTSGSSYEQYF.

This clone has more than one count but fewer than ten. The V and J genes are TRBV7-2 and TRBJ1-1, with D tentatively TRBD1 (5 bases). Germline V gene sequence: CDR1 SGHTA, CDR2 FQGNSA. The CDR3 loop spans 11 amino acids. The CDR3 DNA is TGTGCGGGGGGAATGAACACTGAAGCTTTCTTT. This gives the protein CAGGMNTEAFF.

In DNA, the CDR3 is TGTGCCAGCAGCCAAGATCAGGGACTAGCGGGAGCTTACAATGAGCAGTTCTTC. This encodes CASSQDQGLAGAYNEQFF. J is TRBJ2-1 and V is TRBV14, with 14 bases matching TRBD2. Germline V lookup: CDR1 SGHDN, CDR2 FVKESK. CDR3 size: 18 residues. V lost 0 bases to trimming and J lost 4 bases; unmatched junction nucleotides: 5.

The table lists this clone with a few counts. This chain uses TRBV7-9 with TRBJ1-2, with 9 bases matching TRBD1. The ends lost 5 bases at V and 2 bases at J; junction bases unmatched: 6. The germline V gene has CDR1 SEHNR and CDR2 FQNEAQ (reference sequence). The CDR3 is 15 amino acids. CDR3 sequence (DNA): TGTGCCAGCAGCGCCTTGGACAGGGGAAACTATGGCTACACCTTC. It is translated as CASSALDRGNYGYTF.

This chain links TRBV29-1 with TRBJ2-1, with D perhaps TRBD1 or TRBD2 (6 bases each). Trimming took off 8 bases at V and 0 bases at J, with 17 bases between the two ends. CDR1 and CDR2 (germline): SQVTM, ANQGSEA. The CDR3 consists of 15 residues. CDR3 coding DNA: TGCAGCCACCCGAGAGGGGGGAGCTCCTACAATGAGCAGTTCTTC. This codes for CSHPRGGSSYNEQFF.

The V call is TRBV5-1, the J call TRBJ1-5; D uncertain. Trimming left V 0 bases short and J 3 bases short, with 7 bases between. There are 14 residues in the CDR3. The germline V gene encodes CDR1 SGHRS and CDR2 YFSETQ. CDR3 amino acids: CASSLGGINQPQHF. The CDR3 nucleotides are TGCGCCAGCAGCTTGGGAGGGATCAATCAGCCCCAGCATTTT.

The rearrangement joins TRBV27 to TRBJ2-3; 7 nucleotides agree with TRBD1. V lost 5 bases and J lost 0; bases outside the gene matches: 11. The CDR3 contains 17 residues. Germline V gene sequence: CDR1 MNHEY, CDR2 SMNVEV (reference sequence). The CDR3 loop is CASSPPLRGSSTDTQYF. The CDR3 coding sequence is TGTGCCAGCAGTCCGCCTCTCAGGGGGAGTAGCACAGATACGCAGTATTTT.

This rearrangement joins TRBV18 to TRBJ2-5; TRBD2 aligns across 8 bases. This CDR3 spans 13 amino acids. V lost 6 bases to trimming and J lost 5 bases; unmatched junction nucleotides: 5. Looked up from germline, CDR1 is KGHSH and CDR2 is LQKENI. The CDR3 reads CASSPGLDETQYF. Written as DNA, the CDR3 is TGTGCCAGCTCGCCGGGACTAGACGAGACCCAGTACTTC.

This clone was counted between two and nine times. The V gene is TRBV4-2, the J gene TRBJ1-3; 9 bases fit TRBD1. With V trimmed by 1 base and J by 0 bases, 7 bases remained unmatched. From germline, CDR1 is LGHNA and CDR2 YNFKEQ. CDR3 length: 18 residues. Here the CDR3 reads CASSQARGTGTSGNTIYF. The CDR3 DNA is TGTGCCAGCAGCCAAGCCCGGGGGACAGGGACCTCTGGAAACACCATATATTTT.

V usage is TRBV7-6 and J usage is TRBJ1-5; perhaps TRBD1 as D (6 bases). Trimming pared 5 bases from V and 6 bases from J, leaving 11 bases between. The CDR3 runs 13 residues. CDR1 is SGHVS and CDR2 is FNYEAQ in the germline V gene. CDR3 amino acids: CASSRYRAQPQHF. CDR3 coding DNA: TGTGCCAGCAGCCGATACAGGGCTCAGCCCCAGCATTTT.

The CDR3 loop is CASSPRAGSNNEQFF. CDR3 in DNA: TGTGCCAGCAGCCCGCGTGCGGGTTCCAACAATGAGCAGTTCTTC. This chain joins TRBV7-8 and TRBJ2-1, with D perhaps matching TRBD2 (5 bases). V dropped 5 bases and J dropped 5 bases, with 16 bases sitting between them. Per the germline V gene, CDR1 is SGHVS and CDR2 is FQNEAQ. The CDR3 is 15 amino acids.

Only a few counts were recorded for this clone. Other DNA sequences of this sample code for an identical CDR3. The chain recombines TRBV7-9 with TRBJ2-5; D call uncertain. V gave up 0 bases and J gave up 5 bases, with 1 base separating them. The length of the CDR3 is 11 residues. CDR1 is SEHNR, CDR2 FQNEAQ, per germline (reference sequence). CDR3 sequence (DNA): TGTGCCAGCAGCTTAGCGGAGACCCAGTACTTC. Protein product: CASSLAETQYF.